These 10 T cell receptor beta chains were sequenced from one sample in a study of T-cell reconstitution after alpha-beta-depleted transplantation in children. A TCRbeta library incorporating unique molecular identifiers was prepared. TCRdb recomputed calls from the PCR reads with MiXCR, one row per CDR3 protein. The sample has more than 450,000 distinct CDR3 sequences; around 19% are singletons. The sample here was PBMCs from the stem cell graft donor, taken from the stem cell graft. These receptors all stem from a human donor who donated a stem cell graft to a child with acute lymphoblastic leukemia.

The J gene is TRBJ2-3, the V gene TRBV5-1, with 8 bases matching TRBD2. The CDR3 totals 16 residues. The trim removed 0 bases at V and 7 bases at J, leaving 10 bases unmatched. Germline V CDR1 and CDR2: SGHRS, YFSETQ. The CDR3 nucleotides read TGCGCCAGCAGCTTGGTACCTGGTAGCGGGATAAATACGCAGTATTTT. Its protein is CASSLVPGSGINTQYF.

This clonotype came up a few times. The rearrangement links TRBV5-1 to TRBJ2-2, with TRBD1 matching over 7 bases. The V gene's germline CDR1 is SGHRS and CDR2 YFSETQ. V shed 4 bases and J 2 bases; nucleotides not matched to a gene: 5. This CDR3 comprises 15 residues. CDR3 in DNA: TGCGCCAGCAGCCCCTGGGACAGCAACACCGGGGAGCTGTTTTTT. As protein: CASSPWDSNTGELFF.

The J gene is TRBJ2-2, the V gene TRBV5-1; 12 nucleotides align to TRBD2. The CDR3 contains 16 residues. With V trimmed by 1 base and J by 5 bases, 3 bases remained unmatched. The germline V gene encodes CDR1 SGHRS and CDR2 YFSETQ. The DNA for the CDR3 is TGCGCCAGCAGCTTGAGACTAGCGGGAGTGACCGGGGAGCTGTTTTTT. Amino acid sequence: CASSLRLAGVTGELFF.

This clonotype occurred a few times. Mismatch with germline at one junction end may stem from a read error. The rearrangement links TRBV6-5 to TRBJ2-1; TRBD2 matches at 10 bases. Germline-derived CDR1 and CDR2 are MNHEY and SVGAGI. The CDR3 contains 15 residues. In DNA, the CDR3 is TGTGCCAGCCAGAGTCCTCCGGGACTAGCGCCGCCGGCCCTCTTC. This sequence encodes CASQSPPGLAPPALF.

This clonotype was counted only a few times. V and J are TRBV12-3 or TRBV12-4 and TRBJ2-7, with 9 positions matching TRBD2. The CDR3 loop spans 12 amino acids. Trimming at V came to 5 bases and at J to 6 bases, leaving 2 bases not matched to a gene. CDR3 DNA: TGTGCCAGCAGTGGGACTAGCATCGAGCAGTACTTC. Amino acids: CASSGTSIEQYF.

For this clonotype: Mismatch with germline at one junction end may stem from a read error. J is TRBJ2-4 and V is TRBV4-1, with 10 bases aligning to TRBD2. The CDR3 consists of 17 residues. The germline CDR1 and CDR2 sequences are MGHRA and YSYEKL. The CDR3 nucleotides read TGCGACAGCAGCCAGTCTAGCGGGAGTAGAACCAAAAACATTCAGTACTTC. It specifies CDSSQSSGSRTKNIQYF.

This clonotype was observed a handful of times. The chain couples TRBV7-9 to TRBJ2-2, with 10 positions matching TRBD1. Germline values: CDR1 SEHNR, CDR2 FQNEAQ (reference sequence). The CDR3 runs to 15 residues. The V gene end was trimmed by 4 bases and the J gene end by 5 bases; junction bases not matched to a gene: 4. This CDR3 reads CASSSTGGKTGELFF. CDR3 sequence (DNA): TGTGCCAGCAGCTCGACAGGGGGCAAAACCGGGGAGCTGTTTTTT.

V gene TRBV20-1 combines with J gene TRBJ2-1; 8 bases are shared with TRBD2. Germline values: CDR1 DFQATT, CDR2 SNEGSKA (reference sequence). CDR3 length: 14 residues. The V and J ends lost 2 bases and 2 bases, in that order; junction bases with no gene match: 2. DNA for the CDR3: TGCAGTGCTAGAATGGGACTAGCCTACAATGAGCAGTTCTTC. It translates to CSARMGLAYNEQFF.

J is TRBJ2-1 and V is TRBV12-3 or TRBV12-4, with D unresolved. The CDR3 is 13 amino acids. V shed 11 bases and J shed 0 bases, with 11 bases lying between them. DNA for the CDR3: TGTGCCGCCAGCAGCCGCTCCTACAATGAGCAGTTCTTC. The encoded protein is CAASSRSYNEQFF.

The chain combines TRBV12-3 or TRBV12-4 with TRBJ1-1; D is unclear. V was shortened by 6 bases and J by 0 bases, with 8 bases between the two germline ends. There are 13 residues in the CDR3. DNA for the CDR3: TGTGCCAGCAGCTTGCTCATGAACACTGAAGCTTTCTTT. Its protein product is CASSLLMNTEAFF.